This TCR beta chain was sequenced for a study of T cell clusters in autoimmune cytopenias. Study at large: The median distinct TRB clonotype count was about 2,400 per sample, from a median roughly 51,000 reads. Overall study results and limits: Primary autoimmune cytopenia patients appeared to lack physiological T cell clusters present in healthy donors. TRB repertoire shifts in secondary cytopenia and chronic lymphocytic leukemia mostly reflected lymphoma, not autoimmunity. Active autoimmune hepatitis patients had roughly 3-fold fewer exclusive TRB clusters than healthy donors.

In terms of frequency, this clonotype is medium-sized (0.01 to 0.1%). Antigen specificity is unknown. Each sample's input was roughly 250 ng genomic DNA, some 34,000 genome equivalents. TRB rearrangements were amplified by touch-down multiplex PCR with mixed TRB-A/B primers. TCRdb re-called the multiplex PCR reads and shows each CDR3 protein once, DNA omitted. The repertoire table contains some 8,300 distinct CDR3 sequences. The source of this sequence is a human donor with an autoimmune cytopenia or autoimmune hepatitis (not recorded which). Sequencing was carried out using peripheral blood.

This chain's CDR3 is CATQNDVSSSYNEQFF. The rearrangement links TRBV19 to TRBJ2-1. The CDR3 consists of 16 residues. The V gene's germline CDR1 is LNHDA and CDR2 SQIVND (reference sequence).